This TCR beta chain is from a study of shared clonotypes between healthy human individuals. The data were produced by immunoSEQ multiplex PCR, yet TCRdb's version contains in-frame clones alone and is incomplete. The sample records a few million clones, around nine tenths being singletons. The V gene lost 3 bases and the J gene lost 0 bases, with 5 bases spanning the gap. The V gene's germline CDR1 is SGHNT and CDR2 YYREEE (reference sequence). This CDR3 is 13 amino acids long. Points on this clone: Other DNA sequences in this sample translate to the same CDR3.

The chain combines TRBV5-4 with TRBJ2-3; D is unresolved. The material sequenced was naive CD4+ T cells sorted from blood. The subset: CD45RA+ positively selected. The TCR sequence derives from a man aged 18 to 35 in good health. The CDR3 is CASSSPSTDTQYF. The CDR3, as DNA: TGTGCCAGCAGCTCTCCTAGCACAGATACGCAGTATTTT.